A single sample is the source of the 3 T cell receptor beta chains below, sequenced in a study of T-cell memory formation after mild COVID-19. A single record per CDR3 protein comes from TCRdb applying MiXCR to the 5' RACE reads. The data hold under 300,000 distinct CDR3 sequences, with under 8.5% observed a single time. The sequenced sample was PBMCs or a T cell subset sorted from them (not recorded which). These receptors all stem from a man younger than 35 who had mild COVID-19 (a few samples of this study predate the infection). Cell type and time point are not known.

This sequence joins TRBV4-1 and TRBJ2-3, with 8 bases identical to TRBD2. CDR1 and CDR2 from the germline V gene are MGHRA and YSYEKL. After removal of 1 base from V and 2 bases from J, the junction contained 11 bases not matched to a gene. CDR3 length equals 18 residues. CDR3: CASSQGSARRGVTDTQYF. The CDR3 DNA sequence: TGCGCCAGCAGCCAAGGTAGCGCGAGGCGGGGGGTCACAGATACGCAGTATTTT.

The CDR3 here is CAIRSSQGRQETQYF. The CDR3 bases are TGTGCCATCCGCTCCAGTCAGGGACGACAAGAGACCCAGTACTTC. The chain employs TRBV10-3 and TRBJ2-5; perhaps D is TRBD1 or TRBD2 (5 bases each). V was trimmed by 8 bases and J by 2 bases, leaving 18 bases between them. This CDR3 contains 15 residues. Germline V gene lookup returns CDR1 ENHRY and CDR2 SYGVKD.

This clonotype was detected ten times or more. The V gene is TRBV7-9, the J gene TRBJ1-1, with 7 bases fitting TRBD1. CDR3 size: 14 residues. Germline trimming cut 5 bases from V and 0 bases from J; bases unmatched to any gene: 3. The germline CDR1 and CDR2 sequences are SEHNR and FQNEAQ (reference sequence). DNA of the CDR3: TGTGCCAGCAGCGTCGGACAGGTGAACACTGAAGCTTTCTTT. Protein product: CASSVGQVNTEAFF.